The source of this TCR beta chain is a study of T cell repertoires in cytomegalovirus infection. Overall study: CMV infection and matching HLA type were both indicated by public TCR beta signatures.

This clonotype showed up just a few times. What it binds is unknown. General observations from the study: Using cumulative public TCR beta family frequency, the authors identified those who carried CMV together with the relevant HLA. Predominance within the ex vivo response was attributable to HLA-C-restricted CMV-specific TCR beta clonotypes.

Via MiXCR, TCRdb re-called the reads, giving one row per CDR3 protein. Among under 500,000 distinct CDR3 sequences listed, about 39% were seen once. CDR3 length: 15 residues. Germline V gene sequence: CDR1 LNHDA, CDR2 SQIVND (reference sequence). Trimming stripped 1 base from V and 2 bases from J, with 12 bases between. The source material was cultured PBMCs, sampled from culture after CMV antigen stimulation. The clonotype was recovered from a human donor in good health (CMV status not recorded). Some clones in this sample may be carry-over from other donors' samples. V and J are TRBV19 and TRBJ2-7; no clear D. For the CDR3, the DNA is TGTGCCAGTAGTATAGGCGATCGTCGAACCTACGAGCAGTACTTC. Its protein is CASSIGDRRTYEQYF. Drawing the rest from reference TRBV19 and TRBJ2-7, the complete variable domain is DGGITQSPKYLFRKEGQNVTLSCEQNLNHDAMYWYRQDPGQGLRLIYYSQIVNDFQKGDIAEGYSVSREKKESFPLTVTSAQKNPTAFYLCASSIGDRRTYEQYFGPGTRLTVT.